This T cell receptor beta chain was sequenced during a study of T cells in Graves' hyperthyroidism and ophthalmopathy. At least ten counts were recorded for this clonotype. Absent ophthalmopathy progression within 18 months defined stable Graves' hyperthyroidism. RNA transcripts yielded amplified TCR beta CDR3 regions. First-round RT-PCR with HTBI primers amplified the TCR CDR3 region. TCRdb analysed the multiplex PCR reads with MiXCR anew, one entry per CDR3 protein. The data contain about 320,000 distinct CDR3 sequences, 15% to 20% of them seen just once; the ten biggest clones take up approximately 35%. V was shortened by 4 bases and J by 7 bases, with 16 bases between the two germline ends. The germline V gene encodes CDR1 SGHDN and CDR2 FVKESK. The CDR3 has 15 amino acids.

The sequence was obtained from a man aged 25 to 45 with Graves' hyperthyroidism. The chain has TRBV14 and TRBJ1-4; no reliable D call. Sequencing input: blood. CDR3 protein: CASSRLMGGSEKLFF. The CDR3 region has the DNA TGTGCCAGCAGCCGTCTCATGGGTGGAAGTGAAAAACTGTTTTTT.